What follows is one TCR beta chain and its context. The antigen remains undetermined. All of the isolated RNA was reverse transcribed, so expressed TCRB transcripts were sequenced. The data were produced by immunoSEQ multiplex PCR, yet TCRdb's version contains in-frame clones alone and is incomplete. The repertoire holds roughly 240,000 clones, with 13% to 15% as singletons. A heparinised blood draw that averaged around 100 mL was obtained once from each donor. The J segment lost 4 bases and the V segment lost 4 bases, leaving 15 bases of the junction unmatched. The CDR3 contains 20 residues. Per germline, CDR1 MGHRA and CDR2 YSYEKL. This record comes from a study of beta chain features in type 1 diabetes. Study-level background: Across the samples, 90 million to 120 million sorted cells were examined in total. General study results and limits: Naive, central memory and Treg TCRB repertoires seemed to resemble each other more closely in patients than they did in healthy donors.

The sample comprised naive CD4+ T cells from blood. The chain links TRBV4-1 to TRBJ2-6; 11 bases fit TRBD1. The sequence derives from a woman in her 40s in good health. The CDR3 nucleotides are TGCGCCAGCAGCCTAAGGGGACAGGGGGAAGCGTGGGTGGGGGCCAACGTCCTGACTTTC. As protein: CASSLRGQGEAWVGANVLTF.